The 32 T cell receptor beta chains below all came from one sample that was sequenced in a study of blood T cell repertoires in COVID-19. The table came from immunoSEQ multiplex PCR; TCRdb's copy has only in-frame clones and leaves some out. The table has about 160,000 clones, around nine tenths seen once; the top ten hold approximately 10%. Sequenced: peripheral blood. The receptors originated from a woman in her seventies with COVID-19, enrolled during active disease.

This sequence joins TRBV28 and TRBJ2-5, with 7 bases lining up with TRBD1. After removal of 5 bases from V and 4 bases from J, the junction contained 7 bases not matched to a gene. Germline CDR1 reads MDHEN; CDR2 reads SYDVKM. The CDR3 totals 14 residues. CDR3 DNA: TGTGCCAGCAGTAAGGTACAGGGGTCAGAGACCCAGTACTTC. Its translation: CASSKVQGSETQYF.

The chain employs TRBV7-3 and TRBJ2-2, with 10 bases that match TRBD2. The germline CDR1 and CDR2 sequences are SGHTA and FQGTGA. The CDR3 has 16 residues. With 3 bases clipped from V and 4 bases from J, the junction kept 5 bases outside the gene matches. The CDR3 DNA reads as TGTGCCAGCAGCTTTGTAGCGGGGGGCATCACCGGGGAGCTGTTTTTT. Its translation: CASSFVAGGITGELFF. The full variable domain, with the rest looked up from reference TRBV7-3 and TRBJ2-2, is GAGVSQTPSNKVTEKGKYVELRCDPISGHTALYWYRQSLGQGPEFLIYFQGTGAADDSGLPNDRFFAVRPEGSVSTLKIQRTERGDSAVYLCASSFVAGGITGELFFGEGSRLTVL.

The V gene is TRBV5-1, the J gene TRBJ1-1; a weak D match, TRBD1 (5 bases). Germline values: CDR1 SGHRS, CDR2 YFSETQ. The V gene lost 4 bases and the J gene lost 4 bases, with 11 bases spanning the gap. The CDR3 runs to 13 residues. The CDR3 DNA is TGCGCCAGCAGCGGAGGGGTCGGCACTGAAGCTTTCTTT. This codes for CASSGGVGTEAFF.

The sample holds one count of this clone. The chain recombines TRBV7-2 with TRBJ2-7, with TRBD2 matching 12 bases. The CDR3 is 14 amino acids. Per germline, CDR1 SGHTA and CDR2 FQGNSA. V shed 4 bases and J 2 bases; nucleotides not matched to a gene: 0. The CDR3: CASSWTSGAYEQYF. CDR3 DNA sequence: TGTGCCAGCAGCTGGACTAGCGGGGCCTACGAGCAGTACTTC.

The chain combines TRBV9 with TRBJ2-2; D remains unclear. The CDR3 runs to 16 residues. V dropped 2 bases and J dropped 0 bases, with 11 bases sitting between them. Germline CDR1 SGDLS, CDR2 YYNGEE. The CDR3 loop reads CASSVKRPANTGELFF. CDR3 coding DNA: TGTGCCAGCAGCGTTAAGCGCCCGGCGAACACCGGGGAGCTGTTTTTT.

The chain employs TRBV12-3 or TRBV12-4 and TRBJ2-7; perhaps TRBD2 as D (5 bases). The CDR3 totals 13 residues. With 6 bases removed from V and 2 bases from J, the gap between germline ends came to 11 bases. DNA for the CDR3: TGTGCCAGCAGCCCGCCGGGGACCTACGAGCAGTACTTC. It translates to CASSPPGTYEQYF.

The J gene is TRBJ2-3, the V gene TRBV11-3; 9 bases agree with TRBD2. With 3 bases clipped from V and 4 bases from J, the junction kept 8 bases outside the gene matches. The CDR3 contains 16 residues. In germline, CDR1 is SGHNT, CDR2 YENEEA. In DNA, the CDR3 is TGTGCCAGCAGCTTTGTCAGCGGGGGGTCCGCAGATACGCAGTATTTT. This sequence encodes CASSFVSGGSADTQYF.

The chain combines TRBV2 with TRBJ1-3, with 8 bases aligning to TRBD1. The V and J ends lost 4 bases and 2 bases, in that order; junction bases with no gene match: 4. Germline V gene data show CDR1 as SNHLY and CDR2 as FYNNEI. The CDR3 has 15 amino acids. The CDR3 DNA follows: TGTGCCAGCAGTGGGGGCAGGGGGCCTGGAAACACCATATATTTT. Encoded protein: CASSGGRGPGNTIYF. The variable domain in full, with the rest retrieved from reference TRBV2 and TRBJ1-3, is EPEVTQTPSHQVTQMGQEVILRCVPISNHLYFYWYRQILGQKVEFLVSFYNNEISEKSEIFDDQFSVERPDGSNFTLKIRSTKLEDSAMYFCASSGGRGPGNTIYFGEGSWLTVV.

This clone has a handful of counts. This chain joins TRBV5-1 and TRBJ1-1, with D unclear. This CDR3 spans 14 amino acids. Deletions cut 2 bases from V and 1 base from J, with 9 bases between. CDR1 is SGHRS and CDR2 is YFSETQ in the germline V gene. CDR3 amino acids: CASSFGGKNTEAFF. CDR3 nucleotide sequence: TGCGCCAGCAGCTTCGGAGGGAAGAACACTGAAGCTTTCTTT. Complete variable domain (other parts from reference TRBV5-1 and TRBJ1-1): KAGVTQTPRYLIKTRGQQVTLSCSPISGHRSVSWYQQTPGQGLQFLFEYFSETQRNKGNFPGRFSGRQFSNSRSEMNVSTLELGDSALYLCASSFGGKNTEAFFGQGTRLTVV.

About this clone itself: Germline is not matched at one junction end, which may reflect a read error. The J gene is TRBJ2-1, the V gene TRBV6-1; 10 nucleotides match TRBD2. CDR3 length: 15 amino acids. The germline CDR1 and CDR2 sequences are MNHNS and SASEGT. CDR3 coding DNA: TGTGCCAGCAATGAAGCGGGGGGGTTAGACAATGAGCAGTTCTTC. It translates to CASNEAGGLDNEQFF.

The rearrangement joins TRBV2 to TRBJ2-5; D remains unclear. The CDR3 loop spans 14 amino acids. Deletions cut 7 bases from V and 2 bases from J, with 14 bases between. Germline V lookup: CDR1 SNHLY, CDR2 FYNNEI. The CDR3 protein is CASKFTADQETQYF. The CDR3 nucleotides are TGTGCCAGCAAGTTTACGGCGGATCAAGAGACCCAGTACTTC.

The rearrangement uses TRBV23-1 and TRBJ1-2; D is perhaps TRBD1 (6 bases). TRBV23-1 is annotated as an ORF whose role is uncertain. This CDR3 contains 14 residues. The V end lost 3 bases, the J end lost 6 bases, and 14 bases lay between the germline ends. CDR3 nucleotides: TGCGCCAGCAGTCACCTACTGGGGGCGGATGGCTACACCTTC. As protein: CASSHLLGADGYTF.

V gene TRBV11-2 combines with J gene TRBJ1-5, with D perhaps TRBD1 (5 bases). CDR1 is SGHAT and CDR2 is FQNNGV in the germline V gene. This CDR3 has 14 residues. V dropped 1 base and J dropped 5 bases, with 9 bases sitting between them. DNA for the CDR3: TGTGCCAGCAGCTTAGGGGGAGGGGATCAGCCCCAGCATTTT. Encoded protein: CASSLGGGDQPQHF.

The gene calls are TRBV28 and TRBJ2-1; 12 bases are a match to TRBD2. The CDR3 loop spans 17 amino acids. The J segment lost 8 bases and the V segment lost 3 bases, leaving 11 bases of the junction unmatched. Germline V lookup: CDR1 MDHEN, CDR2 SYDVKM. The CDR3 DNA follows: TGTGCCAGCAGTTTTTACGTGTCGCTAGCGGGGGGGCATGAGCAGTTCTTC. Protein sequence: CASSFYVSLAGGHEQFF.

The V gene is TRBV7-2, the J gene TRBJ2-7; 7 positions match TRBD1. Germline V gene lookup returns CDR1 SGHTA and CDR2 FQGNSA. After removal of 4 bases from V and 0 bases from J, the junction contained 6 bases not matched to a gene. The CDR3 is 15 residues long. CDR3 in amino acids: CASSSYRGTSYEQYF. For the CDR3, the DNA is TGTGCCAGCAGCTCATACAGGGGAACCTCCTACGAGCAGTACTTC.

The chain couples TRBV7-9 to TRBJ2-5; D is possibly TRBD1 (5 bases). V lost 1 base to trimming and J lost 3 bases, with 9 bases between them. CDR1 is SEHNR and CDR2 is FQNEAQ in the germline V gene (reference sequence). There are 14 residues in the CDR3. CDR3 region: CASSLDAGKETQYF. CDR3 nucleotides: TGTGCCAGCAGCTTAGATGCAGGGAAAGAGACCCAGTACTTC.

The V gene is TRBV19, the J gene TRBJ2-4, with 10 bases identical to TRBD2. Germline loops: CDR1 LNHDA, CDR2 SQIVND (reference sequence). The CDR3 is made up of 18 amino acids. With 4 bases clipped from V and 0 bases from J, the junction kept 9 bases outside the gene matches. The CDR3 loop reads CASSNQIAGGLAKNIQYF. CDR3 bases: TGTGCCAGTAGTAACCAAATAGCGGGGGGTCTAGCCAAAAACATTCAGTACTTC.

The gene calls are TRBV6-6 and TRBJ2-7; the D gene is possibly TRBD1 (6 bases). The CDR3 sequence is 15 residues long. V was trimmed by 7 bases and J by 0 bases, leaving 16 bases between them. Germline V gene data show CDR1 as MNHNY and CDR2 as SVGAGI (reference sequence). The CDR3 DNA reads as TGTGCCAGCACCAGAGACAGGTTCAGCTCCTACGAGCAGTACTTC. It yields the protein CASTRDRFSSYEQYF.

The rearrangement uses TRBV2 and TRBJ1-5, with 8 bases that match TRBD1. With V trimmed by 6 bases and J by 9 bases, 13 bases remained unmatched. The V gene's germline CDR1 is SNHLY and CDR2 FYNNEI. The CDR3 extends over 15 amino acids. Here the CDR3 reads CASRIRQGSIWPQHF. The DNA for the CDR3 is TGTGCCAGCAGGATCCGACAGGGGAGTATTTGGCCCCAGCATTTT.

The V and J genes are TRBV5-4 and TRBJ1-1, with 7 bases matching TRBD1. There are 16 residues in the CDR3. Germline V gene data show CDR1 as SGHNT and CDR2 as YYREEE (reference sequence). Trimming removed 0 bases from V and 1 base from J; junction bases left unmatched: 6. The CDR3 reads CASSLGTGGRNTEAFF. The CDR3 region has the DNA TGTGCCAGCAGCTTGGGGACAGGTGGACGGAACACTGAAGCTTTCTTT.

The chain carries TRBV14 and TRBJ1-4; TRBD1 aligns across 10 bases. CDR1 is SGHDN and CDR2 is FVKESK in the germline V gene. This CDR3 has 12 amino acids. The V segment lost 6 bases and the J segment 15 bases; nucleotides outside the gene matches: 7. The CDR3 DNA sequence: TGTGCCAGCAGAGGGGACAGGGGCTTTTTGTTTTTT. Amino acid sequence: CASRGDRGFLFF.

This clone was seen only once. J is TRBJ2-7 and V is TRBV28, with 8 bases fitting TRBD1. The CDR3 length is 14 residues. V gave up 7 bases and J gave up 0 bases; unmatched junction bases: 5. Germline CDR1 reads MDHEN; CDR2 reads SYDVKM. DNA of the CDR3: TGTGCCAGCACAAGGACAGGGAGCTCCTACGAGCAGTACTTC. This translates into CASTRTGSSYEQYF.

The V gene is TRBV12-3 or TRBV12-4, the J gene TRBJ1-2, with D possibly TRBD1 on 5 matching bases. CDR3 length: 13 residues. Trimming took 7 bases from V and 4 from J, leaving 13 bases between them. The CDR3 spells CASTWDSPYGYTF. The CDR3 bases are TGTGCCAGCACTTGGGACTCTCCCTATGGCTACACCTTC.

The chain carries TRBV3-1 (or the pseudogene TRBV3-2) and TRBJ2-2, with TRBD1 matching over 7 bases. This CDR3 contains 18 residues. Germline-derived CDR1 and CDR2 are LGHDT and YNNKEL (reference sequence). The trim removed 3 bases at V and 1 base at J, leaving 11 bases unmatched. The CDR3 DNA reads TGTGCCAGCAGCCAGTTCCTGAGACAGGGACGGAACACCGGGGAGCTGTTTTTT. Translation gives CASSQFLRQGRNTGELFF.

This clone turned up a few times. The chain is built from TRBV5-1 and TRBJ2-7; 7 bases are shared with TRBD1. The CDR3 totals 17 residues. The germline gives CDR1 SGHRS, CDR2 YFSETQ. V was clipped by 0 bases and J by 3 bases; unmatched bases: 12. The CDR3 protein is CASSLAPGQEWFYEQYF. CDR3 nucleotides: TGCGCCAGCAGCTTGGCTCCCGGACAGGAATGGTTCTACGAGCAGTACTTC.

The V call is TRBV11-3, the J call TRBJ2-5, with 15 bases aligning to TRBD2. Germline trimming cut 5 bases from V and 4 bases from J; bases unmatched to any gene: 8. Per germline, CDR1 SGHNT and CDR2 YENEEA. CDR3 size: 17 residues. The CDR3 spells CASSPGLAGGSGETQYF. In DNA, the CDR3 is TGTGCCAGCAGCCCGGGACTAGCGGGGGGTAGTGGAGAGACCCAGTACTTC.

The CDR3 nucleotides are TGCAGTGCTAGTAGCTATGCATCTCCCTACGAGCAGTACTTC. This codes for CSASSYASPYEQYF. This chain connects TRBV20-1 to TRBJ2-7; D remains ambiguous. Germline-derived CDR1 and CDR2 are DFQATT and SNEGSKA (reference sequence). V gave up 3 bases and J gave up 2 bases, with 14 bases separating them. This CDR3 has 14 residues.

The chain is built from TRBV5-1 and TRBJ2-2; no definite D call. The V and J ends lost 1 base and 2 bases respectively, with 6 bases between them. The CDR3 covers 14 residues. Germline CDR1 SGHRS, CDR2 YFSETQ. This CDR3 reads CASSLTVNTGELFF. The CDR3 DNA is TGCGCCAGCAGCTTGACAGTTAACACCGGGGAGCTGTTTTTT. Full variable domain (missing parts from reference TRBV5-1 and TRBJ2-2): KAGVTQTPRYLIKTRGQQVTLSCSPISGHRSVSWYQQTPGQGLQFLFEYFSETQRNKGNFPGRFSGRQFSNSRSEMNVSTLELGDSALYLCASSLTVNTGELFFGEGSRLTVL.

This chain joins TRBV3-1 (or the pseudogene TRBV3-2) and TRBJ2-2; 12 bases match TRBD1. The V segment lost 1 base and the J segment 7 bases; nucleotides outside the gene matches: 10. The CDR3 has 18 residues. Germline V gene data show CDR1 as LGHDT and CDR2 as YNNKEL (reference sequence). CDR3 sequence: CASSQAFFGTGGFGELFF. CDR3 in DNA: TGTGCCAGCAGCCAAGCCTTTTTCGGGACAGGGGGCTTCGGGGAGCTGTTTTTT.

The rearrangement joins TRBV6-5 to TRBJ1-1, with D perhaps matching TRBD1 (5 bases). This CDR3 comprises 14 residues. The germline V gene encodes CDR1 MNHEY and CDR2 SVGAGI. The V and J ends lost 4 bases and 1 base respectively, with 10 bases between them. The DNA for the CDR3 is TGTGCCAGCAGTTCCCGGGGGGGGAACACTGAAGCTTTCTTT. Its protein product is CASSSRGGNTEAFF.

As for this clone: The sample contains more than one DNA sequence encoding this CDR3. The V gene is TRBV3-1 (or the pseudogene TRBV3-2), the J gene TRBJ2-5, with 9 bases lining up with TRBD1. Trimming removed 3 bases from V and 2 bases from J; junction bases left unmatched: 4. Germline V lookup: CDR1 LGHDT, CDR2 YNNKEL (reference sequence). The CDR3 has 15 amino acids. The CDR3 DNA reads as TGTGCCAGCAGCCAGCCGGGACAGGGACAAGAGACCCAGTACTTC. Protein sequence: CASSQPGQGQETQYF.

V and J are TRBV29-1 and TRBJ2-7, with 8 bases lining up with TRBD1. Germline-derived CDR1 and CDR2 are SQVTM and ANQGSEA. This CDR3 has 15 amino acids. Trimming at V came to 6 bases and at J to 2 bases, leaving 12 bases not matched to a gene. The CDR3 DNA reads TGCAGCGTAGACACAGGGGGTCAAATTCCCTACGAGCAGTACTTC. This sequence encodes CSVDTGGQIPYEQYF.